Detailed here is one T cell receptor beta chain. Its target is not known. This sample is part of a study of lymphopenia after photon versus proton radiotherapy. Study results and caveats: Proton therapy kept repertoires fairly stable, unlike photons, which gained effector/memory cells.

Profiled with immunoSEQ multiplex PCR; TCRdb holds only in-frame clones, not every one. The sample contains 160,000 or so clones, 88% of which appear only once. The junction had 8 bases not matched to a gene; V was cut back by 1 base and J by 4 bases. CDR1 is SGDLS and CDR2 is YYNGEE in the germline V gene. This CDR3 has 17 residues. The TCR was taken from a man aged 50 to 59 with gastric cancer. This rearrangement joins TRBV9 to TRBJ2-1; 10 bases map to TRBD2. Here the sequenced sample was peripheral blood, taken from a patient treated with photon-based radiotherapy. CDR3 sequence (DNA): TGTGCCAGCAGCGTATCCGGACTAGCGGAACGATACAATGAGCAGTTCTTC. This sequence encodes CASSVSGLAERYNEQFF.